The TCR beta chain described here comes from a study of shared clonotypes between healthy human individuals. Study-wide background: Ranging from 18 to 49 in age, donors were a couple of women and three men. Three plates were used per donor for CD4 naive, three for CD4 memory, two for CD8 naive and one for CD8 memory.

Assay: immunoSEQ multiplex PCR; the TCRdb copy retains only in-frame clones and omits some. The sample yields about 2 million clones, 85% to 95% seen once. Germline V CDR1 and CDR2: SGHRS, YFSETQ. The V gene lost 4 bases and the J gene lost 0 bases, with 14 bases spanning the gap. The CDR3 has 16 amino acids. CD45RO-negative CD8 cells positively selected for CCR7 made up the naive population, which excluded terminally differentiated effector memory CD45RA+ cells. This TCR was recovered from a man in his late teens or twenties in good health. The chain combines TRBV5-1 with TRBJ2-1; perhaps TRBD1 as D (6 bases). The sequenced sample consisted of naive CD8+ T cells sorted from blood. For the CDR3, the DNA is TGCGCCAGCAGCGGGGACATTGGGAGCTCCTACAATGAGCAGTTCTTC. This sequence encodes CASSGDIGSSYNEQFF. Full variable domain (remainder filled in from reference TRBV5-1 and TRBJ2-1): KAGVTQTPRYLIKTRGQQVTLSCSPISGHRSVSWYQQTPGQGLQFLFEYFSETQRNKGNFPGRFSGRQFSNSRSEMNVSTLELGDSALYLCASSGDIGSSYNEQFFGPGTRLTVL.